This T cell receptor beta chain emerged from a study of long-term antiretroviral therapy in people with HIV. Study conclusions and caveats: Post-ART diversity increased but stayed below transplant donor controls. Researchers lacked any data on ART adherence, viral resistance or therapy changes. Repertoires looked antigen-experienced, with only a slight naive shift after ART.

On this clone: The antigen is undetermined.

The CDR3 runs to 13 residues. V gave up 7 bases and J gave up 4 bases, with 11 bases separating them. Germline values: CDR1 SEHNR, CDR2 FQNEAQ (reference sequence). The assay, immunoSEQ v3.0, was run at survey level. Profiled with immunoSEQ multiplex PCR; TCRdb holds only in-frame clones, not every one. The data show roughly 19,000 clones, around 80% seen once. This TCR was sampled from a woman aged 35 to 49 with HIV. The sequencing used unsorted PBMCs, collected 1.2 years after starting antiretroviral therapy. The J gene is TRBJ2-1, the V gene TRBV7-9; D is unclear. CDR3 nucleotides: TGTGCCAGCAAGGGTCCGGAGTACAATGAGCAGTTCTTC. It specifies CASKGPEYNEQFF. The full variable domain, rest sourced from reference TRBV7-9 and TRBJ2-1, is DTGVSQNPRHKITKRGQNVTFRCDPISEHNRLYWYRQTLGQGPEFLTYFQNEAQLEKSRLLSDRFSAERPKGSFSTLEIQRTEQGDSAMYLCASKGPEYNEQFFGPGTRLTVL.